This T cell receptor (beta chain) originates from a study of blood T cell dynamics during melanoma immunotherapy. The germline V gene has CDR1 SGHRS and CDR2 YFSETQ. V lost 3 bases to trimming and J lost 7 bases; unmatched junction nucleotides: 15. The length of the CDR3 is 17 residues. The data were produced by immunoSEQ multiplex PCR, yet TCRdb's version contains in-frame clones alone and is incomplete. The sample lists 9,500 to 15,000 clones; approximately 88% were seen once. Described time point: week 3, after first cycle of checkpoint inhibitor. The sample was blood, taken from a patient treated with checkpoint blockade. This clonotype was sampled from a human donor with melanoma. The genes are TRBV5-1 and TRBJ1-5, with 8 bases aligning to TRBD1. The CDR3: CASSWTYVTGGRQPQHF. As DNA, the CDR3 is TGCGCCAGCAGCTGGACCTACGTTACAGGGGGAAGACAGCCCCAGCATTTT.